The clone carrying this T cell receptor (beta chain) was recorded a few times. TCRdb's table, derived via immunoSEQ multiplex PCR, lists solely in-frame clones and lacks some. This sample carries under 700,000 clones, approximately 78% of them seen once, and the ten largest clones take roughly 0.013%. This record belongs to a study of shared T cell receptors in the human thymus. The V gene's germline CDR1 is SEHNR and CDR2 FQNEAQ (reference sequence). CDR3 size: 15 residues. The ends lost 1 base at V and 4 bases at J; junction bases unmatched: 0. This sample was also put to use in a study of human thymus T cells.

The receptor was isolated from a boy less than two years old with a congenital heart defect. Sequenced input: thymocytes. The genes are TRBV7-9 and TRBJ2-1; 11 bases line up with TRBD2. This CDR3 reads CASSLGTSGYNEQFF. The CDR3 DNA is TGTGCCAGCAGCTTAGGGACTAGCGGGTACAATGAGCAGTTCTTC.